This T cell receptor beta chain was recorded in a study of blood T cell repertoires in COVID-19. The overall study: T cells, B-cell-depleted T cells, or PBMCs provided the cDNA or gDNA that served as material.

Assay used: immunoSEQ multiplex PCR; TCRdb lists only in-frame clones, some missing. The table has hundreds of thousands of clones, approximately 89% seen once. Losses at the gene ends were 4 bases for V and 6 bases for J; bases not matched to a gene: 11. The CDR3 is made up of 15 amino acids. Germline lookup yields CDR1 MNHEY and CDR2 SMNVEV (reference sequence). Cohorts were determined from participant-reported clinical history. J is TRBJ2-7 and V is TRBV27, with 8 bases that match TRBD1. The receptor's source is a woman in her thirties or forties who had recovered from COVID-19. Sequenced input: PBMCs or T cells enriched from blood (not recorded which). CDR3 DNA: TGTGCCAGCAGTTCTTTCGACAGGGGCGGTAGCGAGCAGTACTTC. It encodes CASSSFDRGGSEQYF.